This is a list of T cell receptor beta chains from one sample in a study of beta chain features in type 1 diabetes. The protocol was immunoSEQ multiplex PCR, while the TCRdb copy is restricted to in-frame clones and leaves out a portion. The data hold approximately 340,000 clones, with about 16% observed a single time. Sequencing was carried out using naive CD4+ T cells from blood. The receptors come from a woman between 18 and 29 years old in good health. Each CDR3 is given with its conserved first and last residue. Each record gives: clone size, V gene, D gene, J gene, CDR3 protein, CDR3 DNA. D genes are given only for firm matches. Expanded clones are given a class, and other clones once, few, many or no size at all.

>NA|TRBV7-6|TRBD2|TRBJ2-1
CASSLSGSNNNEQFF
TGTGCCAGCAGTTTAAGCGGGAGTAACAACAATGAGCAGTTCTTC
>few|TRBV29-1|NA|TRBJ1-1
CSVEATPRGLEAFF
TGCAGCGTTGAAGCTACTCCAAGGGGTCTTGAAGCTTTCTTT
>few|TRBV28|NA|TRBJ1-1
CASSLTGGEAFF
TGTGCCAGCAGTTTAACGGGTGGTGAAGCTTTCTTT
>few|TRBV4-3|TRBD2|TRBJ2-7
CASSQDRASGSYEQYF
TGCGCCAGCAGCCAAGATCGGGCTAGCGGGTCTTACGAGCAGTACTTC
>NA|TRBV5-1|NA|TRBJ1-1
CASSLVAGFLNTEAFF
TGCGCCAGCAGCTTGGTTGCAGGATTCTTAAACACTGAAGCTTTCTTT
>NA|TRBV9|TRBD2|TRBJ2-3
CASSVVTSGGTDTQYF
TGTGCCAGCAGCGTCGTAACTAGCGGGGGCACAGATACGCAGTATTTT
>few|TRBV30|TRBD1|TRBJ2-7
CAWGSGQGVYEQYF
TGTGCCTGGGGGTCGGGACAGGGGGTCTACGAGCAGTACTTC
>few|TRBV21-1|NA|TRBJ2-7
CASSTPLGQGGREQYF
TGTGCCAGCAGCACCCCCTTGGGGCAGGGAGGAAGGGAGCAGTACTTC
>few|TRBV5-1|TRBD1|TRBJ2-1
CASSSLQGVGEQFF
TGCGCCAGCAGCTCGCTACAGGGGGTTGGCGAGCAGTTCTTC
>few|TRBV6-1|NA|TRBJ2-3
CASSEALQVYYTDTQYF
TGTGCCAGCAGTGAAGCGCTTCAAGTCTATTACACAGATACGCAGTATTTT
>NA|TRBV19|NA|TRBJ1-2
CASSSLGSFPYGYTF
TGTGCCAGTAGTTCCCTCGGGAGTTTCCCTTATGGCTACACCTTC
>NA|TRBV5-1|NA|TRBJ1-2
CASSSTGINYTF
TGCGCCAGCAGCTCGACAGGAATCAACTACACCTTC
>NA|TRBV25-1|NA|TRBJ1-1
CASLKNTEAFF
TGTGCCAGCCTAAAGAACACTGAAGCTTTCTTT
>NA|TRBV30|NA|TRBJ1-5
CAWSTGSLNQPQHF
TGTGCCTGGAGCACCGGGAGCCTAAATCAGCCCCAGCATTTT
>NA|TRBV4-1|NA|TRBJ2-2
CASSQGFLAFLNTGELFF
TGCGCCAGCAGCCAAGGTTTTTTGGCCTTCCTGAACACCGGGGAGCTGTTTTTT
>few|TRBV6-5|NA|TRBJ2-5
CASTTSAGIQETQYF
TGTGCCAGCACTACCTCGGCGGGAATCCAAGAGACCCAGTACTTC
>NA|TRBV28|TRBD1|TRBJ2-1
CASSIPRGRYIVF
TGTGCCAGCAGCATCCCCAGGGGGCGTTACATCGTCTTC
>NA|TRBV14|TRBD1|TRBJ2-1
CASSQAQGAPRVF
TGTGCCAGCAGCCAAGCGCAGGGGGCTCCTAGGGTCTTC
>few|TRBV7-9|NA|TRBJ2-7
CASSLQVTHEQYF
TGTGCCAGCAGCCTACAGGTAACCCACGAGCAGTACTTC
>few|TRBV18|TRBD2|TRBJ2-3
CASSPPTSGSTDTQYF
TGTGCCAGCTCACCACCGACTAGCGGGAGCACAGATACGCAGTATTTT
>few|TRBV2|TRBD2|TRBJ2-1
CASSEANSGTRGNEQFF
TGTGCCAGCAGTGAAGCTAATTCCGGGACTAGGGGCAATGAGCAGTTCTTC
>few|TRBV19|NA|TRBJ2-7
CASSERISYEQYF
TGTGCCAGTAGCGAGAGGATAAGCTACGAGCAGTACTTC
>NA|TRBV18|NA|TRBJ1-5
CASSPTTDNQPQHF
TGTGCCAGCTCGCCTACCACAGACAATCAGCCCCAGCATTTT
>NA|TRBV7-9|TRBD1|TRBJ1-4
CASSSGQGQEKLFF
TGTGCCAGCAGCTCGGGACAGGGGCAGGAAAAACTGTTTTTT
>NA|TRBV30|NA|TRBJ1-5
CAWDGGSGQPQHF
TGTGCCTGGGACGGAGGGTCGGGTCAGCCCCAGCATTTT
>NA|TRBV19|TRBD2|TRBJ2-1
CASSTTGLAGNEQFF
TGTGCCAGTAGTACCACGGGACTAGCGGGCAATGAGCAGTTCTTC
>NA|TRBV29-1|NA|TRBJ2-3
CSVGERTTDTQYF
TGCAGCGTTGGGGAGAGGACCACAGATACGCAGTATTTT
>few|TRBV29-1|NA|TRBJ2-7
CSVDVQFEQYF
TGCAGCGTTGACGTACAGTTCGAGCAGTACTTC
>NA|TRBV28|NA|TRBJ2-1
CASYGNEQFF
TGTGCCAGCTACGGTAATGAGCAGTTCTTC
>few|TRBV29-1|NA|TRBJ1-1
CSVGRGTEAFF
TGCAGCGTGGGCAGGGGTACTGAAGCTTTCTTT
>few|TRBV30|NA|TRBJ1-1
CAWGGGVTEAFF
TGTGCCTGGGGTGGGGGGGTCACTGAAGCTTTCTTT
>NA|TRBV7-3|NA|TRBJ1-2
CASSEDKNYGYTF
TGTGCCAGCAGCGAGGACAAGAACTATGGCTACACCTTC
>NA|TRBV10-2|NA|TRBJ2-3
CANGTFTDTQYF
TGCGCCAATGGGACTTTTACAGATACGCAGTATTTT
>NA|TRBV30|NA|TRBJ2-5
CAWSVGRSVLETQYF
TGTGCCTGGAGTGTAGGTAGGAGTGTACTAGAGACCCAGTACTTC
>NA|TRBV7-3|TRBD1|TRBJ2-7
CASSLTRDRGSYEQYF
TGTGCCAGCAGCTTAACCCGGGACAGGGGATCCTACGAGCAGTACTTC
>NA|TRBV7-9|TRBD1|TRBJ2-7
CASSLDQGVSHEQYF
TGTGCCAGCAGCTTGGACCAGGGGGTTAGTCACGAGCAGTACTTC
>few|TRBV27|TRBD2|TRBJ2-1
CASSRNPGGGRAEQFF
TGTGCCAGCAGCCGAAACCCCGGGGGCGGGAGGGCTGAGCAGTTCTTC
>few|TRBV4-1|NA|TRBJ2-2
CASSQDFRGTGELFF
TGCGCCAGCAGCCAAGATTTTCGGGGCACCGGGGAGCTGTTTTTT
>NA|TRBV28|NA|TRBJ2-1
CASSLVVGGNEQFF
TGTGCCAGCAGTTTAGTTGTCGGTGGTAATGAGCAGTTCTTC
>NA|TRBV27|NA|TRBJ1-5
CATRHSRNQPQHF
TGTGCCACCCGCCACAGCCGCAATCAGCCCCAGCATTTT
>NA|TRBV6-5|NA|TRBJ2-3
CASSQSTDTQYF
TGTGCCAGCAGCCAATCCACAGATACGCAGTATTTT
>NA|TRBV19|TRBD2|TRBJ2-5
CASSIGTSGSMKTQYF
TGTGCCAGTAGTATTGGGACTAGCGGGAGTATGAAGACCCAGTACTTC
>few|TRBV5-4|NA|TRBJ2-3
CASTTRGGAGDTQYF
TGTGCCAGCACTACGCGGGGCGGAGCAGGGGATACGCAGTATTTT
>NA|TRBV29-1|NA|TRBJ1-4
CSATDRRGNREKLFF
TGCAGCGCAACAGACCGCAGGGGAAACAGAGAAAAACTGTTTTTT
>NA|TRBV28|NA|TRBJ2-7
CASSPPSIGTRSYEQYF
TGTGCCAGCAGTCCACCGTCAATTGGGACAAGAAGCTACGAGCAGTACTTC
>few|TRBV4-1|NA|TRBJ2-7
CASSSRTDSYEQYF
TGCGCCAGCAGCTCCCGGACAGACTCCTACGAGCAGTACTTC
>few|TRBV28|TRBD1|TRBJ1-5
CASIGTDHSNQPQHF
TGTGCCAGCATCGGGACAGATCATAGCAATCAGCCCCAGCATTTT
>NA|TRBV5-1|NA|TRBJ2-5
CASSLLLDQETQYF
TGCGCCAGCAGCTTGTTACTCGACCAAGAGACCCAGTACTTC
>NA|TRBV7-9|NA|TRBJ2-7
CASSSRYEQYF
TGTGCCAGCAGCTCGCGGTACGAGCAGTACTTC
>few|TRBV7-2|TRBD1|TRBJ2-5
CASSPRGTVQETQYF
TGTGCCAGCAGCCCCCGAGGGACAGTCCAAGAGACCCAGTACTTC
>NA|TRBV5-6|NA|TRBJ2-1
CASSLARYNEQFF
TGTGCCAGCAGCTTGGCTAGATACAATGAGCAGTTCTTC
>NA|TRBV5-1|NA|TRBJ2-4
CASSIQGIGAKNIQYF
TGCGCCAGCAGTATACAGGGAATTGGGGCCAAAAACATTCAGTACTTC
>NA|TRBV18|NA|TRBJ1-2
CASSPSDKAGVYGYTF
TGTGCCAGCTCACCCTCAGACAAGGCTGGCGTGTATGGCTACACCTTC
>NA|TRBV19|TRBD1|TRBJ2-1
CASSNRDSPYNEQFF
TGTGCCAGTAGCAACCGGGACAGCCCCTACAATGAGCAGTTCTTC